This passage covers 5 T cell receptor beta chains from one sample sequenced in a study of T cells in Graves' hyperthyroidism and ophthalmopathy. TCR beta CDR3 region amplification was performed from RNA transcripts. The TCR CDR3 first-round RT-PCR relied on the HTBI primer set. In TCRdb, the multiplex PCR reads were re-called with MiXCR into one record per CDR3 protein. The data contain some 620,000 distinct CDR3 sequences, around 15% of them singletons. Sequencing was carried out using blood. These TCRs come from a woman younger than 45 with Graves' hyperthyroidism.

This clonotype was seen only a few times. The J gene is TRBJ1-1, the V gene TRBV9, with 7 bases lining up with TRBD1. The junction had 9 bases not matched to a gene; V was cut back by 4 bases and J by 0 bases. Germline CDR1 is SGDLS and CDR2 is YYNGEE. The CDR3 spans 16 residues. The CDR3 loop is CASSPGTVGLNTEAFF. CDR3 sequence (DNA): TGTGCCAGCAGCCCCGGGACAGTAGGATTGAACACTGAAGCTTTCTTT.

The chain has TRBV7-3 and TRBJ2-2; 7 bases line up with TRBD1. The CDR3 consists of 14 residues. The V gene's germline CDR1 is SGHTA and CDR2 FQGTGA. The trim removed 4 bases at V and 6 bases at J, leaving 5 bases unmatched. This CDR3 is CASSSRQGPGELFF. Here the CDR3 DNA reads TGTGCCAGCAGCTCAAGACAGGGCCCCGGGGAGCTGTTTTTT.

The chain couples TRBV12-3 or TRBV12-4 to TRBJ2-1, with D perhaps matching TRBD2 (5 bases). The ends were cut back, 3 bases at V and 9 bases at J, with 12 bases in the middle. The CDR3 is 13 amino acids. CDR3: CASSFRGSVEQFF. CDR3 DNA: TGTGCCAGCAGTTTTCGAGGGAGCGTTGAGCAGTTCTTC.

The gene calls are TRBV4-3 and TRBJ2-5, with TRBD1 matching over 8 bases. Germline CDR1 reads LGHNA; CDR2 reads YSLEER. The CDR3 consists of 13 residues. The ends lost 3 bases at V and 6 bases at J; junction bases unmatched: 3. The CDR3 DNA is TGCGCCAGCAGCCAGCGACAGGGGCAGACCCAGTACTTC. This sequence encodes CASSQRQGQTQYF.

This clonotype was observed many times. The rearrangement uses TRBV20-1 and TRBJ2-1; 10 bases agree with TRBD2. Germline loops: CDR1 DFQATT, CDR2 SNEGSKA (reference sequence). V gave up 5 bases and J gave up 1 base; unmatched junction bases: 5. The CDR3 length is 15 residues. As DNA, the CDR3 is TGCAGTGCTCGTAAACTAGCGGGATCCTACAATGAGCAGTTCTTC. Protein: CSARKLAGSYNEQFF.